The rows below give T cell receptor beta chains drawn from one sample of a study of identical twins. In TCRdb, the 5' RACE reads were re-called with MiXCR into one record per CDR3 protein. Seen here are hundreds of thousands of distinct CDR3 sequences, roughly 20% observed once, and the top ten hold roughly 4.3%. The sample was also linked to a second study, of T cells expressing NK-cell markers.

Sequenced material: PBMCs. The receptors stem from a woman aged 18-35 years in good health. The CDR3 runs from the conserved cysteine through the conserved F or W. A D gene is named only where the DNA matches it firmly. Expanded clones get a size class; other rows say once, few or many, or leave the size out.

TRBV4-3	-	-	TRBJ1-2	CASSQEVHGGSYGYTF	TGCGCCAGCAGCCAAGAAGTTCACGGGGGATCCTATGGCTACACCTTC
TRBV12-3/TRBV12-4	-	few	TRBJ1-5	CASSFLGGINQPQHF	TGTGCCAGCAGTTTCCTAGGGGGGATCAACCAGCCCCAGCATTTT
TRBV3-1	TRBD1	few	TRBJ1-5	CASSQLGQPNQPQHF	TGTGCCAGCAGCCAATTGGGACAGCCAAATCAGCCCCAGCATTTT
TRBV7-6	-	-	TRBJ2-2	CASRQSPNTGELFF	TGTGCCAGCAGACAAAGTCCGAACACCGGGGAGCTGTTTTTT
TRBV29-1	-	few	TRBJ2-2	CSVEEHRPGELFF	TGCAGCGTTGAAGAACACCGGCCCGGGGAGCTGTTTTTT
TRBV21-1	-	many	TRBJ2-1	CASSLKIPGFEPREQFF	TGTGCCAGCAGCCTAAAGATTCCAGGGTTTGAACCGAGGGAGCAGTTCTTC
TRBV9	TRBD2	-	TRBJ2-2	CASSGLAGGLPNTGELFF	TGTGCCAGCAGCGGTTTAGCGGGAGGGCTTCCGAACACCGGGGAGCTGTTTTTT
TRBV28	-	-	TRBJ2-7	CASSFGGGLYEQYF	TGTGCCAGCAGTTTCGGAGGGGGCCTCTACGAGCAGTACTTC
TRBV20-1	-	many	TRBJ2-7	CSAVGAGVQRYF	TGCAGTGCCGTCGGGGCAGGGGTACAGCGGTACTTC
TRBV5-5	-	-	TRBJ2-1	CASSSRDRYNEQFF	TGTGCCAGCAGCTCACGGGACCGGTACAATGAGCAGTTCTTC
TRBV7-8	-	few	TRBJ2-7	CASSLRRWSYEQYF	TGTGCCAGCAGCTTACGCCGCTGGTCCTACGAGCAGTACTTC
TRBV27	TRBD1	-	TRBJ2-7	CASKSGQGVNEQYF	TGTGCCAGCAAGTCGGGACAGGGTGTTAACGAGCAGTACTTC
TRBV5-5	-	-	TRBJ2-1	CASSRQGQHEQFF	TGTGCCAGCAGCCGGCAGGGGCAACATGAGCAGTTCTTC
TRBV5-1	-	-	TRBJ1-4	CASSAGHTTNEKLFF	TGCGCCAGCAGCGCGGGACACACCACGAATGAAAAACTGTTTTTT
TRBV2	-	few	TRBJ2-2	CASSDSGNTGELFF	TGTGCCAGCAGTGATAGCGGGAACACCGGGGAGCTGTTTTTT
TRBV12-3/TRBV12-4	TRBD2	few	TRBJ2-1	CASSYSGRRLSGEQFF	TGTGCCAGCAGTTATAGCGGGAGACGGCTGAGCGGTGAGCAGTTCTTC
TRBV20-1	-	few	TRBJ2-1	CSAVRVNEQFF	TGCAGTGCTGTAAGAGTCAACGAGCAGTTCTTC
TRBV20-1	TRBD1	-	TRBJ2-1	CSANSWDRGGNEQFF	TGCAGTGCAAACTCCTGGGACAGGGGAGGCAATGAGCAGTTCTTC
TRBV24-1	-	-	TRBJ2-1	CATSGSKGAANEQFF	TGTGCCACCAGTGGTTCGAAGGGAGCGGCCAATGAGCAGTTCTTC
TRBV5-1	-	-	TRBJ2-5	CASSWGRSLETQYF	TGCGCCAGCAGTTGGGGCCGGAGCCTAGAGACCCAGTACTTC
TRBV9	TRBD2	-	TRBJ2-7	CASSVGIAGYPYEQYF	TGTGCCAGCAGCGTAGGTATAGCGGGTTACCCCTACGAGCAGTACTTC
TRBV10-1	-	-	TRBJ2-2	CASSDYDRVTPGSCFF	-
TRBV7-9	-	-	TRBJ2-1	CASSRTASSYNEQFF	TGTGCCAGCAGCCGGACAGCAAGCTCCTACAATGAGCAGTTCTTC
TRBV12-3/TRBV12-4	-	few	TRBJ2-7	CASSLRDLQYEQYF	TGTGCCAGCAGTTTAAGGGACTTACAATACGAGCAGTACTTC
TRBV7-6	-	few	TRBJ2-5	CASSLYGWMTEQETQYF	TGTGCCAGCAGCTTATATGGATGGATGACCGAACAAGAGACCCAGTACTTC
TRBV7-4	-	once	TRBJ2-1	CASSLVSRSTYNEQFF	TGTGCCAGCAGCTTAGTTTCGCGGTCAACCTACAATGAGCAGTTCTTC
TRBV24-1	TRBD2	few	TRBJ2-5	CATPSTSEYQETQYF	TGTGCCACCCCCTCCACTAGCGAGTACCAAGAGACCCAGTACTTC
TRBV6-1	TRBD1	-	TRBJ2-3	CASSRDRGAGDTQYF	TGTGCCAGCAGTCGGGACAGGGGCGCGGGAGATACGCAGTATTTT
TRBV6-5	-	few	TRBJ2-3	CASSYSRGHNTQYF	TGTGCCAGCAGTTACTCGCGGGGCCATAATACGCAGTATTTT
TRBV10-3	TRBD2	-	TRBJ2-1	CATGTSGSSNEQFF	TGTGCCACCGGGACTAGCGGGAGCTCAAATGAGCAGTTCTTC
TRBV5-1	-	many	TRBJ1-1	CASSLARMNTEAFF	TGCGCCAGCAGCTTGGCGCGTATGAACACTGAAGCTTTCTTT
TRBV5-5	-	-	TRBJ1-4	CASSLGGAGEKLFF	TGTGCCAGCAGCCTCGGGGGGGCAGGTGAAAAACTGTTTTTT
TRBV5-1	TRBD2	few	TRBJ2-7	CASRGTSGLYEQYF	TGCGCCAGCAGGGGGACTAGCGGCCTATACGAGCAGTACTTC
TRBV7-2	-	-	TRBJ1-5	CASSTQGSNQPQHF	TGTGCCAGCAGCACCCAGGGCAGCAATCAGCCCCAGCATTTT